This T cell receptor (beta chain) was observed in a study of shared T cell receptors in the human thymus. Using immunoSEQ multiplex PCR, the repertoire was profiled, and TCRdb retains in-frame clones only, with some absent. The sample yields about 660,000 clones, around 87% seen once. Points on this clone: Distinct nucleotide sequences in the sample also encode this CDR3.

The CDR3 is 13 residues long. With 3 bases removed from V and 6 bases from J, the gap between germline ends came to 9 bases. CDR1 is MNHEY, CDR2 SMNVEV, per germline (reference sequence). This sample was shared with a second study, whose subject was human thymus T cells. That source adds: Immunologically healthy infants in Finland undergoing congenital heart defect surgery were the donors. Surgeons resected thymus tissue during corrective heart surgery. V and J genes seemed to be used with bias in thymic and blood repertoires. Unrelated individuals were reported by related research to share highly overlapping thymic repertoires.

The TCR originated in a boy under two years old with a congenital heart defect. The rearrangement uses TRBV27 and TRBJ2-1; perhaps TRBD1 as D (5 bases). Sequenced: thymocytes. CDR3 residues: CASSFSGSNEQFF. The CDR3, as DNA: TGTGCCAGCAGTTTCTCAGGGTCCAATGAGCAGTTCTTC.